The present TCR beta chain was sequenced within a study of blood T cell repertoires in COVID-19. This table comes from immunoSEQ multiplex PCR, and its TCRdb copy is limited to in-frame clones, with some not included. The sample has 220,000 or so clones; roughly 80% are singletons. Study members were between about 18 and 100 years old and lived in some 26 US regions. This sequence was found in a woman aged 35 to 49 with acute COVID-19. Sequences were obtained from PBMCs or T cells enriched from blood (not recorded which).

The CDR3 DNA reads TGTGCCAGCAGCTTAGCCGGGACTTCTTCTTACGAGCAGTACTTC. Its translation is CASSLAGTSSYEQYF. The chain has TRBV7-8 and TRBJ2-7, with D maybe TRBD2 (6 bases). This CDR3 is built from 15 residues. Per germline, CDR1 SGHVS and CDR2 FQNEAQ. Trimming shortened V by 0 bases and J by 4 bases, and 13 bases separated the two germline ends.